The present entry profiles one T cell receptor beta chain with its context. Its target is unknown. The germline gives CDR1 SEHNR, CDR2 FQNEAQ (reference sequence). V dropped 5 bases and J dropped 3 bases, with 17 bases sitting between them. The CDR3 covers 15 residues. The PCR ran on 60 Vbeta and 13 Jbeta primers. Authors' methods: About 10 million shared chains were among tens of millions of unique TCR beta chains counted in a later analysis. Profiled with immunoSEQ multiplex PCR; TCRdb holds only in-frame clones, not every one. The V and J calls and clone size come from that table; D and trimming were worked out from the DNA. The data hold around 140,000 clones, with around nine tenths observed a single time. This sample was included in a study of cytomegalovirus exposure and HLA in healthy donors. Whole-study results and caveats: In a later analysis, HLA-associated beta chains showed higher expansion and lower generation probabilities than comparable chains. Association of a missense DCLRE1C variant with TCR beta V- and J-gene trimming was reported in a later analysis.

The origin of this receptor is a woman in her thirties in good health and CMV-seronegative. The chain has TRBV7-9 and TRBJ2-7; D is perhaps TRBD2 (5 bases). The source material was PBMCs. The CDR3 is CASSLGERVYYEQYF. Written as DNA, the CDR3 is TGTGCCAGCAGCCTAGGAGAGAGGGTCTACTACGAGCAGTACTTC.